One and the same sample provided the 23 T cell receptor beta chains below, sequenced in a study of CD8+CD57+ T cells in acquired aplastic anemia. TCR beta VDJ and CDR3 were profiled, and genomic DNA was the template. Using its own MiXCR run on the reads, TCRdb lists one record per CDR3 protein. The table includes more than 150,000 distinct CDR3 sequences, around 45% detected once. What was sequenced was sorted CD4+, CD8+, or CD8+CD57+ T cells (not recorded which) from PBMCs. These receptors were taken from a human donor in good health.

The V call is TRBV3-1, the J call TRBJ2-7, with 9 bases fitting TRBD1. The V gene's germline CDR1 is LGHDT and CDR2 YNNKEL (reference sequence). The CDR3 totals 14 residues. V gave up 0 bases and J gave up 6 bases; unmatched junction bases: 3. The CDR3: CASSQEGTGIEQYF. The CDR3 DNA sequence: TGTGCCAGCAGCCAAGAAGGGACAGGGATCGAGCAGTACTTC.

This clonotype was counted ten times or more. V is TRBV5-4 and J is TRBJ2-7; D is unresolved. CDR1 is SGHNT, CDR2 YYREEE, per germline (reference sequence). Trimming stripped 1 base from V and 6 bases from J, with 8 bases between. CDR3 length equals 12 residues. CDR3 sequence (DNA): TGTGCCAGCAGCTTGTCCGGTGGCGAGCAGTACTTC. The encoded protein is CASSLSGGEQYF.

This clonotype was observed a single time. It may be a read error: a sequence one base away is much more abundant. The V gene is TRBV14, the J gene TRBJ2-1; D is perhaps TRBD2 (6 bases). Germline V CDR1 and CDR2: SGHDN, FVKESK. The CDR3 loop spans 13 amino acids. In DNA form, the CDR3 reads TGTGCCGGCAGCGGGCAGTCCTACAATGAGCAGTTCTTC. This sequence encodes CAGSGQSYNEQFF.

This clonotype has ten or more counts. The chain uses TRBV6-2 or TRBV6-3 and TRBJ1-5; 8 bases are shared with TRBD1. The CDR3 is 14 amino acids. Germline V gene sequence: CDR1 MNHEY, CDR2 SVGEGT. The V segment lost 4 bases and the J segment 6 bases; nucleotides outside the gene matches: 5. CDR3 sequence: CASSFGQGGQPQHF. As DNA, the CDR3 is TGTGCCAGCAGTTTCGGACAGGGTGGTCAGCCCCAGCATTTT.

This clonotype was observed at least ten times. At one end the junction does not follow the germline gene, possibly because of a read error. V is TRBV9 and J is TRBJ2-7, with TRBD1 matching 9 bases. This CDR3 is built from 15 residues. Looked up from germline, CDR1 is SGDLS and CDR2 is YYNGEE. The CDR3 sequence: CASSVEGQGLYERYF. The CDR3 region has the DNA TGTGCCAGCAGCGTAGAGGGACAGGGTCTTTACGAGCGGTACTTC.

This clonotype was found a few times. The J gene is TRBJ2-1, the V gene TRBV5-6; a possible D gene is TRBD2 (5 bases). Trimming cost V 2 bases and J 0 bases, with 15 bases left between them. The CDR3 has 17 residues. The V gene's germline CDR1 is SGHDT and CDR2 YYEEEE. For the CDR3, the DNA is TGTGCCAGCAGCTTTATTCCTGCGAGGGACTCCTACAATGAGCAGTTCTTC. It encodes CASSFIPARDSYNEQFF.

This clonotype was counted many times. The chain carries TRBV20-1 and TRBJ2-5; 14 positions agree with TRBD2. The CDR3 has 15 residues. In germline, CDR1 is DFQATT, CDR2 SNEGSKA (reference sequence). The V and J ends lost 5 bases and 5 bases, in that order; junction bases with no gene match: 7. This chain's CDR3 is CSAGGTSGSWETQYF. The CDR3 DNA is TGCAGTGCTGGAGGGACTAGCGGGAGTTGGGAGACCCAGTACTTC.

In nucleotides, the CDR3 is TGTGCCAGCAGTACCCCGCCAGATGGCTACACCTTC. It translates to CASSTPPDGYTF. This chain connects TRBV2 to TRBJ1-2; D gene ambiguous. The CDR3 sequence is 12 residues long. Between the trimmed V and J ends, which lost 5 bases and 6 bases, there was a span of 10 bases. Germline values: CDR1 SNHLY, CDR2 FYNNEI.

As to this clonotype: Possible read error: a much larger clone is one base away. The chain couples TRBV12-3 or TRBV12-4 to TRBJ2-7; 11 positions agree with TRBD2. The CDR3 consists of 19 residues. Losses at the gene ends were 3 bases for V and 1 base for J; bases not matched to a gene: 14. CDR3 amino acids: CASSFRGGKGLAASYEQYF. CDR3 bases: TGTGCCAGCAGTTTCAGGGGGGGAAAGGGACTAGCGGCATCCTACGAGCAGTACTTC.

The rearrangement uses TRBV5-1 and TRBJ1-2, with D possibly TRBD1 on 6 matching bases. Germline V gene lookup returns CDR1 SGHRS and CDR2 YFSETQ. Trimming removed 3 bases at V and 6 bases at J, with 12 bases between. The CDR3 contains 13 residues. CDR3 nucleotides: TGCGCCAGCAGCTGGGGGGCGGAGAATGGCTACACCTTC. This gives the protein CASSWGAENGYTF.

A remark on this clonotype: A much bigger clone sits one base away, suggesting this may be a read error. The chain joins TRBV7-2 to TRBJ2-7; D may match TRBD1 or TRBD2 (7 bases each). The CDR3 loop spans 16 amino acids. Germline CDR1 reads SGHTA; CDR2 reads FQGNSA. Trimming pared 0 bases from V and 2 bases from J, leaving 14 bases between. Here the CDR3 reads CASSLAYRGGPYEQYF. The CDR3 DNA sequence: TGTGCCAGCAGCTTAGCTTACAGGGGAGGGCCCTACGAGCAGTACTTC. The whole variable domain, remainder taken from reference TRBV7-2 and TRBJ2-7, is GAGVSQSPSNKVTEKGKDVELRCDPISGHTALYWYRQSLGQGLEFLIYFQGNSAPDKSGLPSDRFSAERTGGSVSTLTIQRTQQEDSAVYLCASSLAYRGGPYEQYFGPGTRLTVT.

The chain combines TRBV10-3 with TRBJ2-7, with 8 nucleotides matching TRBD2. Germline loops: CDR1 ENHRY, CDR2 SYGVKD. The CDR3 consists of 17 residues. With 0 bases clipped from V and 3 bases from J, the junction kept 10 bases outside the gene matches. In DNA, the CDR3 is TGTGCCATCAGTGAGTCTTTTGACGGGGGGGTTTACTACGAGCAGTACTTC. It is translated as CAISESFDGGVYYEQYF.

The table lists this clonotype with many counts. The rearrangement uses TRBV20-1 and TRBJ2-5; the D gene is possibly TRBD1 (5 bases). This CDR3 spans 14 amino acids. Deletions cut 5 bases from V and 4 bases from J, with 17 bases between. Germline V CDR1 and CDR2: DFQATT, SNEGSKA (reference sequence). The CDR3 sequence is CSAGQRASRETQYF. The CDR3, as DNA: TGCAGTGCTGGACAACGGGCCTCAAGAGAGACCCAGTACTTC.

This clonotype was seen at least ten times. The chain links TRBV9 to TRBJ1-6; possible D gene TRBD1, 6 bases. The CDR3 runs 15 residues. Trimming stripped 0 bases from V and 13 bases from J, with 17 bases between. CDR1 and CDR2 (germline): SGDLS, YYNGEE. Here the CDR3 reads CASSVGEGGGVPLHF. Here the CDR3 DNA reads TGTGCCAGCAGCGTAGGCGAGGGGGGGGGAGTGCCCCTCCACTTT.

This clonotype appeared many times. The chain joins TRBV20-1 to TRBJ2-3; D unclear. With 1 base removed from V and 0 bases from J, the gap between germline ends came to 5 bases. The CDR3 runs 13 residues. CDR1 DFQATT and CDR2 SNEGSKA come from the germline V gene (reference sequence). The CDR3 nucleotides are TGCAGTGCTAGAGGTGCGAGCACAGATACGCAGTATTTT. Its protein is CSARGASTDTQYF.

J is TRBJ1-2 and V is TRBV25-1; 8 nucleotides align to TRBD1. J gave up 5 bases and V 4 bases, and 3 bases lay outside the gene matches. The germline gives CDR1 MGHDK, CDR2 SYGVNS. This CDR3 has 13 residues. The chain's CDR3 is CASSGTGKYGYTF. The DNA for the CDR3 is TGTGCCAGCAGTGGGACAGGGAAATATGGCTACACCTTC.

Concerning this clonotype itself: This may arise from a read error, as a much more abundant clone is one base away. The rearrangement uses TRBV19 and TRBJ2-7; no clear D. CDR1 is LNHDA, CDR2 SQIVND, per germline (reference sequence). The CDR3 contains 14 residues. The CDR3 loop reads CACSIDHRNYEQYF. The CDR3 region has the DNA TGTGCCTGTAGTATAGACCACAGAAATTACGAGCAGTACTTC. The full variable domain, in which reference TRBV19 and TRBJ2-7 provide the parts outside the CDR3, is DGGITQSPKYLFRKEGQNVTLSCEQNLNHDAMYWYRQDPGQGLRLIYYSQIVNDFQKGDIAEGYSVSREKKESFPLTVTSAQKNPTAFYLCACSIDHRNYEQYFGPGTRLTVT.

To note about this clonotype: One end of the junction varies from germline; a read error may be responsible. The CDR3 spells CASSQTSIRTDTHYF. CDR3 bases: TGTGCCAGCAGCCAAACCAGTATTCGCACAGATACGCATTATTTT. V is TRBV3-1 and J is TRBJ2-3; D is unclear. The CDR3 consists of 15 residues. From germline, CDR1 is LGHDT and CDR2 YNNKEL (reference sequence).

This clonotype is a singleton in its sample. The chain carries TRBV2 and TRBJ1-1; no definite D call. Germline V lookup: CDR1 SNHLY, CDR2 FYNNEI. The CDR3 is made up of 15 amino acids. V was shortened by 2 bases and J by 1 base, with 11 bases between the two germline ends. In DNA form, the CDR3 reads TGTGCCAGCAGTGAACGAGGTGTGAGGAACACTGAAGCTTTCTTT. This encodes CASSERGVRNTEAFF.

In its sample, this clonotype was seen a few times. The chain is built from TRBV28 and TRBJ2-6; D perhaps matches TRBD2 (6 bases). Germline values: CDR1 MDHEN, CDR2 SYDVKM. The CDR3 consists of 15 residues. V gave up 7 bases and J gave up 0 bases, with 10 bases separating them. The CDR3 sequence: CASTLGGSGANVLTF. CDR3 sequence (DNA): TGTGCCAGCACCCTGGGAGGCTCTGGGGCCAACGTCCTGACTTTC.

The chain couples TRBV2 to TRBJ1-5, with 7 bases aligning to TRBD1. Trimming cost V 4 bases and J 6 bases; bases outside gene matches: 6. In germline, CDR1 is SNHLY, CDR2 FYNNEI. The CDR3 covers 14 residues. The CDR3 DNA reads as TGTGCCAGCAGTGCAACAGGGGAAGGTCAGCCCCAGCATTTT. It specifies CASSATGEGQPQHF. Supplemented by reference TRBV2 and TRBJ1-5, the full variable domain reads EPEVTQTPSHQVTQMGQEVILRCVPISNHLYFYWYRQILGQKVEFLVSFYNNEISEKSEIFDDQFSVERPDGSNFTLKIRSTKLEDSAMYFCASSATGEGQPQHFGDGTRLSIL.

This rearrangement joins TRBV9 to TRBJ2-1, with unresolved D. CDR3 length: 16 amino acids. The V gene's germline CDR1 is SGDLS and CDR2 YYNGEE. Trimming removed 5 bases at V and 0 bases at J, with 15 bases between. Here the CDR3 reads CASSSRTTVSYNEQFF. As DNA, the CDR3 is TGTGCCAGCAGTTCTAGAACCACTGTCTCCTACAATGAGCAGTTCTTC. The whole variable domain, remainder taken from reference TRBV9 and TRBJ2-1, is DSGVTQTPKHLITATGQRVTLRCSPRSGDLSVYWYQQSLDQGLQFLIQYYNGEERAKGNILERFSAQQFPDLHSELNLSSLELGDSALYFCASSSRTTVSYNEQFFGPGTRLTVL.

This clonotype occurred many times. The chain is built from TRBV5-4 and TRBJ2-5; no reliable D call. This CDR3 comprises 16 residues. Germline-derived CDR1 and CDR2 are SGHNT and YYREEE (reference sequence). V lost 3 bases to trimming and J lost 4 bases, with 19 bases between them. This chain's CDR3 is CASSSAKSGQVETQYF. The DNA for the CDR3 is TGTGCCAGCAGCTCTGCTAAGTCGGGCCAGGTAGAGACCCAGTACTTC.